Below, one T cell receptor (beta chain) is given with its context. Antigen specificity is unknown. The CDR3 loop spans 18 amino acids. Germline V CDR1 and CDR2: SGHTS, YDEGEE. J lost 4 bases, V lost 0 bases, and 6 bases had no gene match. From RNA, the CDR3 regions of TCR beta chains were amplified and sequenced. An opening RT-PCR round employed HTBI primers and preceded a second-round multiplex PCR. From the multiplex PCR reads, TCRdb called clonotypes with MiXCR, one entry per CDR3 protein. The profile shows around 1,000,000 distinct CDR3 sequences, roughly 35% of them singletons. The data derive from a study of Graves' ophthalmopathy and Graves' hyperthyroidism. Points from the study as a whole: In predicting ophthalmopathy progression, the model reached about 71% sensitivity and 72.22% specificity. Between ophthalmopathy and stable hyperthyroidism, a 13-signature model drew a separation with 87.88% sensitivity and approximately 81% specificity.

Exclusion applied to patients with other autoimmune diseases, uncontrolled infections, pregnancy or lactation. Diagnosis used clinical symptoms, serum thyroxine, TRAb, thyroid ultrasound and orbital computed tomography. The TCR was taken from an adult man with Graves' hyperthyroidism. Sequencing was performed on peripheral blood or thyroid tissue (not recorded which). The V and J genes are TRBV5-8 and TRBJ2-6, with 11 positions matching TRBD1. CDR3 amino acids: CASSLGTGGRVGANVLTF. In DNA form, the CDR3 reads TGTGCCAGCAGCTTGGGGACAGGGGGCCGCGTGGGGGCCAACGTCCTGACTTTC.